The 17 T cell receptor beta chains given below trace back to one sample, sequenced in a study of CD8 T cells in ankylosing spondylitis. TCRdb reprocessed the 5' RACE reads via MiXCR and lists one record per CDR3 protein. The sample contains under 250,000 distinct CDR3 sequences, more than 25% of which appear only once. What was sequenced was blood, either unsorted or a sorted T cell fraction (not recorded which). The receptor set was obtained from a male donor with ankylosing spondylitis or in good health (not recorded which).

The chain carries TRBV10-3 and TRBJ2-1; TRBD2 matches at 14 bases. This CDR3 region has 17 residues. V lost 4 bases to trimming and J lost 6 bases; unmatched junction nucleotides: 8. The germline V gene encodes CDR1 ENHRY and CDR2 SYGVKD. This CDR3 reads CAISGPPTSGGANEQFF. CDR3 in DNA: TGTGCCATCAGTGGCCCGCCGACTAGCGGGGGGGCCAATGAGCAGTTCTTC.

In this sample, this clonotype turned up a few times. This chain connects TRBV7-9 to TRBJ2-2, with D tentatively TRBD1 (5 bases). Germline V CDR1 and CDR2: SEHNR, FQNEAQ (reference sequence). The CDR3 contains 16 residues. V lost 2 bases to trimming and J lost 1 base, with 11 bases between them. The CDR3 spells CASSLRPGMNTGELFF. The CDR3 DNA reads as TGTGCCAGCAGCTTAAGGCCAGGGATGAACACCGGGGAGCTGTTTTTT.

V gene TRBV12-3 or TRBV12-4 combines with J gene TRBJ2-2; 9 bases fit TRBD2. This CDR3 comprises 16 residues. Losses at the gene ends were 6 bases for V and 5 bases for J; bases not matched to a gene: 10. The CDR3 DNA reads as TGTGCCAGCAGCTCCTCTAGCGGGGCACGTACCGGGGAGCTGTTTTTT. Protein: CASSSSSGARTGELFF.

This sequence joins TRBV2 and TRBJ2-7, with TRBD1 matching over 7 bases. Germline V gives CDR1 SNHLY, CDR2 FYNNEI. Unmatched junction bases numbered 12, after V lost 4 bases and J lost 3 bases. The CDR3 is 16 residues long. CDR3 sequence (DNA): TGTGCCAGCAGTGTTCTTGAGAGGGGGCTAGGCTACGAGCAGTACTTC. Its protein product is CASSVLERGLGYEQYF. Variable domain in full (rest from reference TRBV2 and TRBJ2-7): EPEVTQTPSHQVTQMGQEVILRCVPISNHLYFYWYRQILGQKVEFLVSFYNNEISEKSEIFDDQFSVERPDGSNFTLKIRSTKLEDSAMYFCASSVLERGLGYEQYFGPGTRLTVT.

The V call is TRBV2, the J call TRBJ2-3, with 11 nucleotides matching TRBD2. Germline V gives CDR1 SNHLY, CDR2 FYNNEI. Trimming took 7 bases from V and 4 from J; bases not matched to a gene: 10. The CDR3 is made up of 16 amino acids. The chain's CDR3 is CASTPTSGGPPDTQYF. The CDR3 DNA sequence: TGTGCCAGCACTCCCACTAGCGGGGGCCCCCCAGATACGCAGTATTTT. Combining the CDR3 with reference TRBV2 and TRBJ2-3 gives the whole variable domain EPEVTQTPSHQVTQMGQEVILRCVPISNHLYFYWYRQILGQKVEFLVSFYNNEISEKSEIFDDQFSVERPDGSNFTLKIRSTKLEDSAMYFCASTPTSGGPPDTQYFGPGTRLTVL.

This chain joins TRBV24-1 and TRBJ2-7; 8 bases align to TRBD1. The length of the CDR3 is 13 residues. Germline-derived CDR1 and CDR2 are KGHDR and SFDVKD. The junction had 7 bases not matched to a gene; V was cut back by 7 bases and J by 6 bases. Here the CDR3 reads CATSLGQEGEQYF. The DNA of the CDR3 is TGTGCCACCAGCCTGGGACAGGAGGGCGAGCAGTACTTC.

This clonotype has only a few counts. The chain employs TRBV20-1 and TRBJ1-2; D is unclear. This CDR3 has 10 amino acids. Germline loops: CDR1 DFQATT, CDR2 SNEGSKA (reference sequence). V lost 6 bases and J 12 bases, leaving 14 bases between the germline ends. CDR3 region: CSAYLRENTF. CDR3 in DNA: TGCAGTGCCTACTTAAGGGAAAACACCTTC.

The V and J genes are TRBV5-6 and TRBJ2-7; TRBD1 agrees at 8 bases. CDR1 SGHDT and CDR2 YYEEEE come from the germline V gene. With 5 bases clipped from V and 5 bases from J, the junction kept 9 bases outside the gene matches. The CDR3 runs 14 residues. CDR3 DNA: TGTGCCAGCAGGGGGGCAGGGGGCCTCCACGAGCAGTACTTC. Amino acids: CASRGAGGLHEQYF.

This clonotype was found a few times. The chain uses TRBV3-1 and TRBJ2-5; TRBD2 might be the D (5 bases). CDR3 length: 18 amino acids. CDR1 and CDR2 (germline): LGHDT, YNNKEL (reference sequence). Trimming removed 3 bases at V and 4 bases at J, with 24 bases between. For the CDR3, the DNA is TGTGCCAGCAGCCACACCCAGTATATTACGGGGAGAGCAGAGACCCAGTACTTC. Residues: CASSHTQYITGRAETQYF.

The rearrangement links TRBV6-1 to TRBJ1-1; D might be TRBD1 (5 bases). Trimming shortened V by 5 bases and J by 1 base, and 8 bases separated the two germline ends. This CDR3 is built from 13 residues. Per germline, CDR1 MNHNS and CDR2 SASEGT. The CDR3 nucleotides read TGTGCCAGCAGTCGGGGCAAGAACACTGAAGCTTTCTTT. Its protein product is CASSRGKNTEAFF.

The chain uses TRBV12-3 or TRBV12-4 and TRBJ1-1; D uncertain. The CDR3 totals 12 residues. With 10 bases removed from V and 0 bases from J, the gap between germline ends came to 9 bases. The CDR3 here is CATEQLNTEAFF. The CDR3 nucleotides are TGTGCCACCGAACAGCTGAACACTGAAGCTTTCTTT.

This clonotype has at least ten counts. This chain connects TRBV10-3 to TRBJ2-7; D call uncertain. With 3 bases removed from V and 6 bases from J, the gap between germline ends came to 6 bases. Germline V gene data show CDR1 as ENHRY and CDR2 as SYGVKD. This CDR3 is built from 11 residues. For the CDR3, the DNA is TGTGCCATCAGTGAATCCGCCGAGCAGTACTTC. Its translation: CAISESAEQYF.

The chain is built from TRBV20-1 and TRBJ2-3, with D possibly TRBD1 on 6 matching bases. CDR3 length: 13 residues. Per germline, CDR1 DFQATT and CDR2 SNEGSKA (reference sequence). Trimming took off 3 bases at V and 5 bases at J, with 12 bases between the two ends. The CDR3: CSASYRVGDTQYF. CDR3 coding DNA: TGCAGTGCTAGTTACAGGGTCGGAGATACGCAGTATTTT.

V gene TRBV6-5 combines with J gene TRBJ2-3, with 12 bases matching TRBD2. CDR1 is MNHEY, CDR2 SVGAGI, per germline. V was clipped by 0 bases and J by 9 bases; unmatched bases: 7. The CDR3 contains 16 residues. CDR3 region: CASSYSSPLAGGTQYF. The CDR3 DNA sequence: TGTGCCAGCAGTTACTCGTCCCCACTAGCGGGGGGAACGCAGTATTTT.

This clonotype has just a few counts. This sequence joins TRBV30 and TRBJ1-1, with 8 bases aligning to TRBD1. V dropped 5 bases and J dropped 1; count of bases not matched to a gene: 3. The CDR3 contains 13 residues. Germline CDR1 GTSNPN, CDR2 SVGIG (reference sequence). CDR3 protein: CAWDRGWNTEAFF. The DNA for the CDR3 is TGTGCCTGGGACAGGGGCTGGAACACTGAAGCTTTCTTT.

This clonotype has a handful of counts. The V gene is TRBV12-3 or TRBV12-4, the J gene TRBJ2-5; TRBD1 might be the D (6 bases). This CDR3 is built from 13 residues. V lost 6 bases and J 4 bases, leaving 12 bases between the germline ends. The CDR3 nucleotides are TGTGCCAGCAGAACAGGGCAGGCAGAGACCCAGTACTTC. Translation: CASRTGQAETQYF.

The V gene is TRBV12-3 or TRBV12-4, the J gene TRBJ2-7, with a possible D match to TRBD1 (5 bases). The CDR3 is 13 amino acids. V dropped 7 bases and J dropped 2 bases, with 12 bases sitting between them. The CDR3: CASIQGSPYEQYF. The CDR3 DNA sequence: TGTGCCAGCATTCAGGGTTCCCCCTACGAGCAGTACTTC.